This T cell receptor beta chain came from a study of human T cells and chemical hapten exposure. Study-level findings and limits: Sensitization with DPC brought no change to TCRs above 1 in 1000 in frequency.

Time point meaning: pre-sensitization, week 0. Sample treatment: therapeutic diphenylcyclopropenone sensitization with weekly scalp DPC. This CDR3 contains 14 residues. Germline CDR1 and CDR2: MDHEN and SYDVKM. Trimming shortened V by 4 bases and J by 1 base, and 10 bases separated the two germline ends. In this sample, this clonotype turned up a few times. Its matching antigen is unknown. In the original processing: Samples contained a median of about 100,000 TCRs, with a range of about 20,000 to 750,000. TCRdb passed the RACE reads through MiXCR, listing each CDR3 protein once. TCRdb's processing, not the authors' own work, is the source of the V and J calls. The sample holds 150,000 to 200,000 distinct CDR3 sequences; around 30% are singletons and the top ten take 2.5% to 3.5%.

V usage is TRBV28 and J usage is TRBJ1-1; D unresolved. The sample here was whole blood, taken in connection with sensitization to the hapten diphenylcyclopropenone (DPC). The sequence derives from a woman aged 25 to 45 with alopecia areata. Some clones in this sample may be carry-over from other donors' samples. This CDR3 is CASSSPGTNTEAFF. The CDR3 coding sequence is TGTGCCAGCAGTTCCCCGGGCACGAACACTGAAGCTTTCTTT.